The 9 T cell receptor beta chains below all came from one sample that was sequenced in a study of cytomegalovirus exposure and HLA in healthy donors. The PCR made use of 60 Vbeta and 13 Jbeta primers. Assay used: immunoSEQ multiplex PCR; TCRdb lists only in-frame clones, some missing. The sample has around 100,000 clones, around four fifths seen once. The sample comprised PBMCs. Every receptor here comes from a woman aged 18-29 years in good health and CMV-seropositive.

The chain is built from TRBV30 and TRBJ2-1, with TRBD1 matching over 9 bases. The CDR3 runs to 13 residues. After removal of 4 bases from V and 5 bases from J, the junction contained 3 bases not matched to a gene. CDR1 and CDR2 from the germline V gene are GTSNPN and SVGIG (reference sequence). DNA for the CDR3: TGTGCCTGGAAGGGACAGGGTCACAATGAGCAGTTCTTC. This codes for CAWKGQGHNEQFF. Complete variable domain (other parts from reference TRBV30 and TRBJ2-1): SQTIHQWPATLVQPVGSPLSLECTVEGTSNPNLYWYRQAAGRGLQLLFYSVGIGQISSEVPQNLSASRPQDRQFILSSKKLLLSDSGFYLCAWKGQGHNEQFFGPGTRLTVL.

The chain has TRBV4-1 and TRBJ1-6, with a weak D call TRBD1 (5 bases). Germline CDR1 reads MGHRA; CDR2 reads YSYEKL. V lost 0 bases and J lost 3, with 12 bases in between. This CDR3 is built from 17 residues. DNA for the CDR3: TGCGCCAGCAGCCAAGAAGTCAGGGAGGGCTATAATTCACCCCTCCACTTT. It specifies CASSQEVREGYNSPLHF.

CDR3 coding DNA: TGTGCCAGCTGGCGGACAGAAAGCACAGATACGCAGTATTTT. Amino acid sequence: CASWRTESTDTQYF. V is TRBV27 and J is TRBJ2-3; tentatively, D is TRBD1 (6 bases). Looked up from germline, CDR1 is MNHEY and CDR2 is SMNVEV (reference sequence). V was clipped by 8 bases and J by 0 bases, with 12 bases between them. This CDR3 has 14 amino acids.

This chain connects TRBV5-1 to TRBJ2-7; 9 bases agree with TRBD1. Trimming took 4 bases from V and 3 from J; bases not matched to a gene: 5. Germline V gene data show CDR1 as SGHRS and CDR2 as YFSETQ. This CDR3 has 14 residues. The DNA of the CDR3 is TGCGCCAGCAGCCCCGGACAGGGGAACTACGAGCAGTACTTC. It specifies CASSPGQGNYEQYF.

This clone was counted a single time. The rearrangement joins TRBV5-1 to TRBJ2-5, with D possibly TRBD2 on 5 matching bases. CDR3 length: 16 residues. CDR1 SGHRS and CDR2 YFSETQ come from the germline V gene. V lost 0 bases to trimming and J lost 4 bases, with 16 bases between them. The CDR3 is CASSLEVEVFRETQYF. The CDR3 nucleotides read TGCGCCAGCAGCTTGGAGGTGGAGGTCTTCCGAGAGACCCAGTACTTC.

This chain joins TRBV5-6 and TRBJ2-5, with TRBD1 as a possible D gene (5 bases). Germline CDR1 and CDR2: SGHDT and YYEEEE. Trimming shortened V by 0 bases and J by 5 bases, and 14 bases separated the two germline ends. This CDR3 is built from 15 residues. The CDR3 is CASSLVGAVRETQYF. The CDR3 DNA reads TGTGCCAGCAGCTTGGTAGGGGCGGTTCGGGAGACCCAGTACTTC. Complete variable domain (other parts from reference TRBV5-6 and TRBJ2-5): DAGVTQSPTHLIKTRGQQVTLRCSPKSGHDTVSWYQQALGQGPQFIFQYYEEEERQRGNFPDRFSGHQFPNYSSELNVNALLLGDSALYLCASSLVGAVRETQYFGPGTRLLVL.

The CDR3 DNA follows: TGCGCCAGCAGCCAAGGGTTCCGGAGCCAAGAGACCCAGTACTTC. Protein: CASSQGFRSQETQYF. The chain couples TRBV4-1 to TRBJ2-5; unclear D gene. V was cut by 1 base and J by 1 base, with 10 bases left in between. The CDR3 loop spans 15 amino acids. CDR1 and CDR2 (germline): MGHRA, YSYEKL.

This sequence joins TRBV14 and TRBJ2-3; 10 bases line up with TRBD2. Germline V gene sequence: CDR1 SGHDN, CDR2 FVKESK. With 4 bases clipped from V and 2 bases from J, the junction kept 3 bases outside the gene matches. This CDR3 has 15 residues. The CDR3 DNA is TGTGCCAGCAGCCGGACTAGCGGATACACAGATACGCAGTATTTT. It encodes CASSRTSGYTDTQYF.

J is TRBJ2-2 and V is TRBV5-5; no reliable D call. The V gene's germline CDR1 is SGHKS and CDR2 YYEKEE (reference sequence). Trimming stripped 3 bases from V and 2 bases from J, with 8 bases between. The CDR3 has 14 residues. This CDR3 reads CASSSTLNTGELFF. CDR3 DNA: TGTGCCAGCAGCTCTACCCTTAACACCGGGGAGCTGTTTTTT.